The 2 T cell receptor beta chains given below trace back to one sample, sequenced in a study of cytomegalovirus exposure and HLA in healthy donors. The PCR ran on 60 Vbeta and 13 Jbeta primers. The protocol was immunoSEQ multiplex PCR, while the TCRdb copy is restricted to in-frame clones and leaves out a portion. The data contain 50,000 or so clones, about 72% of them singletons. Specimen: PBMCs. The receptors originated from a man aged 25 to 40 in good health and CMV-seronegative.

This clone has only a few counts. V gene TRBV11-3 combines with J gene TRBJ2-5; D remains ambiguous. The germline gives CDR1 SGHNT, CDR2 YENEEA. The CDR3 contains 13 residues. Trimming took 7 bases from V and 1 from J, leaving 10 bases between them. The CDR3: CASTARRQETQYF. The CDR3 nucleotides are TGTGCCAGCACCGCTAGGCGCCAAGAGACCCAGTACTTC. Drawing the rest from reference TRBV11-3 and TRBJ2-5, the complete variable domain is EAGVVQSPRYKIIEKKQPVAFWCNPISGHNTLYWYLQNLGQGPELLIRYENEEAVDDSQLPKDRFSAERLKGVDSTLKIQPAELGDSAVYLCASTARRQETQYFGPGTRLLVL.

This chain uses TRBV27 with TRBJ2-4, with 7 positions matching TRBD1. CDR3 length equals 15 residues. Per germline, CDR1 MNHEY and CDR2 SMNVEV (reference sequence). J was trimmed by 0 bases and V by 5 bases; bases with no gene match: 4. In DNA form, the CDR3 reads TGTGCCAGCAGTGGGGACAGCCTAGCCAAAAACATTCAGTACTTC. This sequence encodes CASSGDSLAKNIQYF.